The clone carrying this T cell receptor beta chain has a handful of counts. Its antigen is as yet unknown. Germline loops: CDR1 KGHSY, CDR2 FQNENV. Trimming left V 2 bases short and J 11 bases short, with 9 bases between. The CDR3 extends over 11 amino acids. This sample was taken from a study of T-cell memory formation after mild COVID-19. Study-level background: TCR clustering was largely donor specific.

TCRdb ran MiXCR on the 5' RACE reads and lists one entry per CDR3 protein. The sample lists roughly 250,000 distinct CDR3 sequences, approximately 16% occurring once. General study findings and limits: Day 15 to 85 contracting clones showed balanced CD4/CD8; later expanders leaned CD4+. Chiefly within CM and EM were the contracting CD4+ clones; CD8+ ones were within EMRA.

Sample: PBMCs or a T cell subset sorted from them (not recorded which). The J gene is TRBJ1-1, the V gene TRBV16; TRBD1 might be the D (5 bases). This clonotype was obtained from a man aged 18 to 30 who had mild COVID-19 (a few samples of this study predate the infection). Cell type and time point are not known. The CDR3 loop is CASSQRGDAFF. CDR3 nucleotide sequence: TGTGCCAGCAGCCAACGGGGGGACGCTTTCTTT.